Listed below are T cell receptor beta chains from one sample, sequenced in a study of response to subunit inactivated influenza vaccine. TCRdb independently ran MiXCR on the RT-PCR reads; one entry per CDR3 protein. The table lists 650,000 to 800,000 distinct CDR3 sequences, roughly 13% of them singletons, with roughly 6.4% in the top ten. The material was PBMCs from blood, obtained less than 15 days before vaccination. The receptors were gathered from a man in his fifties or sixties who received an inactivated influenza vaccine. Each CDR3 is given with its conserved first and last residue. A D gene is named only where the DNA matches it firmly. Rows may omit the clone size; those that give it use once, few, many or a size class.

V	J	D	size	CDR3	DNA
TRBV5-6	TRBJ1-5	-	few	CASSFRGLKQPQHF	TGTGCCAGCAGCTTTCGCGGGCTGAAGCAGCCCCAGCATTTT
TRBV7-2	TRBJ2-3	-	few	CASTMGTDTQYF	TGTGCCAGCACTATGGGGACAGATACGCAGTATTTT
TRBV12-3/TRBV12-4	TRBJ1-4	TRBD1	-	CASSLSLGTGLGNVFF	TGTGCCAGCAGTTTATCTCTAGGGACAGGCCTTGGGAATGTGTTTTTT
TRBV12-3/TRBV12-4	TRBJ1-5	-	-	CASSLEGADQPQHF	TGTGCCAGCAGTTTAGAGGGAGCGGACCAGCCCCAGCATTTT
TRBV3-1	TRBJ2-3	TRBD2	few	CASRRTSGSTDTQYF	TGTGCCAGCAGGCGGACTAGCGGGAGCACAGATACGCAGTATTTT
TRBV7-2	TRBJ2-7	-	-	CASSLDGNSFYEQYF	TGTGCCAGCAGCTTAGATGGTAACTCCTTCTACGAGCAGTACTTC
TRBV20-1	TRBJ1-5	-	-	CSASKSTDGPQHF	TGCAGTGCTAGTAAATCCACGGATGGGCCCCAGCATTTT
TRBV20-1	TRBJ2-2	TRBD1	-	CSANRGFGTGELFF	TGCAGTGCCAACAGGGGTTTTGGCACCGGGGAGCTGTTTTTT
TRBV7-2	TRBJ1-6	TRBD1	few	CASGQDTDSPLHF	TGTGCCAGCGGACAGGATACGGATTCACCCCTCCACTTT
TRBV12-3/TRBV12-4	TRBJ2-2	-	-	CASSLGWGDSSSTGELFF	TGTGCCAGCAGTTTAGGATGGGGGGACAGTTCCTCCACCGGGGAGCTGTTTTTT
TRBV2	TRBJ1-5	-	-	CASSGRQVGSAQHF	TGTGCCAGCAGTGGCCGCCAGGTCGGATCGGCCCAGCATTTT
TRBV7-9	TRBJ2-1	-	few	CASSTSLVGVRDEQFF	TGTGCCAGCAGCACATCTCTAGTGGGGGTCCGGGATGAGCAGTTCTTC
TRBV10-3	TRBJ1-2	-	-	CAISVSPQGANYGYTF	TGTGCCATCAGTGTCTCCCCGCAGGGTGCTAACTATGGCTACACCTTC
TRBV19	TRBJ1-2	TRBD1	-	CASSTGTGPGYGYTF	TGTGCCAGTTCGACCGGGACAGGGCCAGGCTATGGCTACACCTTC
TRBV3-1	TRBJ2-7	-	few	CASSPLGRDSYEQYF	TGTGCCAGCAGCCCCCTAGGCAGGGACTCCTACGAGCAGTACTTC
TRBV5-1	TRBJ2-3	TRBD2	-	CASSLRSSGGPDTQYF	TGCGCCAGCAGCTTGAGGTCTAGCGGGGGCCCGGATACGCAGTATTTT
TRBV20-1	TRBJ1-2	TRBD1	few	CSARGEQGLGGYTF	TGCAGTGCTAGAGGTGAACAGGGGCTCGGTGGCTACACCTTC
TRBV20-1	TRBJ2-4	-	few	CSAGDVPEFVKNIQYF	TGCAGTGCGGGAGACGTCCCGGAGTTTGTCAAAAACATTCAGTACTTC
TRBV19	TRBJ2-6	TRBD1	-	CASSIPQDRVRANVLTF	TGTGCCAGTAGTATCCCCCAGGACAGGGTTCGGGCCAACGTCCTGACTTTC
TRBV11-1	TRBJ2-6	TRBD2	-	CASSPPGLAGGGANVLTF	TGTGCCAGCAGCCCCCCGGGACTAGCGGGAGGTGGGGCCAACGTCCTGACTTTC
TRBV12-3/TRBV12-4	TRBJ1-6	-	-	CASSLSGADRALHF	TGTGCCAGCAGTTTATCGGGGGCGGATAGGGCCCTCCACTTT
TRBV5-6	TRBJ2-5	TRBD1	few	CASSRQGYQETQYF	TGTGCCAGCAGTAGACAGGGCTACCAAGAGACCCAGTACTTC
TRBV6-2/TRBV6-3	TRBJ2-1	TRBD2	few	CASLPNHLAGGYNEQFF	TGTGCCAGCCTCCCCAACCACCTAGCGGGAGGTTACAATGAGCAGTTCTTC
TRBV13	TRBJ2-5	-	-	CASSLVAEQETQYF	TGTGCCAGCAGCTTAGTGGCAGAACAAGAGACCCAGTACTTC
TRBV10-1	TRBJ2-3	-	-	CASSEGLLNTDTQYF	TGCGCCAGCAGCGAAGGGCTACTGAACACAGATACGCAGTATTTT
TRBV5-1	TRBJ2-5	TRBD2	-	CASSLDGLADSETQYF	TGCGCCAGCAGCTTGGATGGACTAGCGGACTCAGAGACCCAGTACTTC
TRBV4-2	TRBJ1-5	-	few	CASSQAPRGRSNQPQHF	TGTGCCAGCAGCCAAGCCCCCCGGGGTAGGAGCAATCAGCCCCAGCATTTT
TRBV5-1	TRBJ2-7	-	-	CASSRTGTLREQYF	TGCGCCAGCAGCCGAACCGGGACATTACGGGAGCAGTACTTC
TRBV7-9	TRBJ2-1	-	-	CASSLAGLPYNEQFF	TGTGCCAGCAGCTTAGCAGGACTGCCTTACAATGAGCAGTTCTTC
TRBV3-1	TRBJ1-1	-	-	CASSQGRVVTEAFF	TGTGCCAGCAGCCAAGGACGGGTGGTCACTGAAGCTTTCTTT
TRBV18	TRBJ2-3	TRBD2	many	CASSPPTSGRTDTQYF	TGTGCCAGCTCACCACCGACTAGCGGGAGGACAGATACGCAGTATTTT
TRBV25-1	TRBJ2-1	-	-	CASNHLRADTYNEQFF	TGTGCCAGCAATCACCTTCGGGCGGACACGTACAATGAGCAGTTCTTC
TRBV7-3	TRBJ2-2	-	-	CASSLGPPGTGELFF	TGTGCCAGCAGCTTAGGACCACCCGGGACCGGGGAGCTGTTTTTT
TRBV29-1	TRBJ2-2	TRBD2	few	CSVGGLAGGLAGELFF	TGCAGCGTTGGAGGTCTAGCGGGAGGGCTCGCCGGGGAGCTGTTTTTT
TRBV16	TRBJ1-6	-	many	CASSPISANSPLHF	TGTGCCAGCAGCCCGATCAGTGCGAATTCACCCCTCCACTTT
TRBV3-1	TRBJ2-1	-	-	CASSQDPLVGFSYNEQFF	TGTGCCAGCAGCCAAGACCCACTCGTAGGATTCTCCTACAATGAGCAGTTCTTC
TRBV4-3	TRBJ1-5	-	-	CASSQDIVGNGNQPQHF	TGCGCCAGCAGCCAAGATATCGTGGGGAATGGCAATCAGCCCCAGCATTTT
TRBV4-2	TRBJ2-3	TRBD2	few	CASSQELLAGGSTDTQYF	TGTGCCAGCAGCCAAGAACTACTAGCGGGGGGGAGCACAGATACGCAGTATTTT
TRBV2	TRBJ2-4	TRBD1	-	CASSIPGQGEVGAKNIQYF	TGTGCCAGCAGTATCCCGGGACAGGGTGAAGTTGGCGCCAAAAACATTCAGTACTTC
TRBV7-9	TRBJ2-2	TRBD2	-	CASSLLWLAGRGELFF	TGTGCCAGCAGCTTACTCTGGCTAGCGGGACGCGGGGAGCTGTTTTTT
TRBV6-6	TRBJ2-7	-	many	CASSYGDFTYEQYF	TGTGCCAGCAGTTACGGGGATTTCACCTACGAGCAGTACTTC
TRBV6-1	TRBJ2-5	TRBD1	-	CASSEDRVQETQYF	TGTGCCAGCAGTGAGGACAGGGTCCAAGAGACCCAGTACTTC
TRBV2	TRBJ1-4	-	few	CASSVGTHNEKLFF	TGTGCCAGCAGTGTTGGGACTCACAATGAAAAACTGTTTTTT
TRBV6-1	TRBJ2-1	-	many	CASSRTQGGVYNEQFF	TGTGCCAGCAGCCGGACCCAGGGTGGGGTCTACAATGAGCAGTTCTTC
TRBV14	TRBJ2-3	TRBD1	-	CASSQAMGQSSTDTQYF	TGTGCCAGCAGCCAAGCTATGGGACAGTCTAGCACAGATACGCAGTATTTT
TRBV12-3/TRBV12-4	TRBJ1-6	-	few	CASSPRQNSPLHF	TGTGCCAGCAGCCCGCGACAGAATTCACCCCTCCACTTT
TRBV5-1	TRBJ2-1	-	few	CASSQRDTNEQFF	TGCGCCAGCAGCCAACGGGACACCAATGAGCAGTTCTTC
TRBV3-1	TRBJ2-7	TRBD2	few	CASSQISGGPYEQYF	TGTGCCAGCAGCCAGATCAGCGGGGGTCCCTACGAGCAGTACTTC